Presented here are 5 T cell receptor beta chains from one specimen sequenced in a study of T cell responses to AZD1222 COVID-19 vaccine. Profiling relied on immunoSEQ multiplex PCR, and the TCRdb table lists in-frame clones only, not all of them. The table shows around 77,000 clones, with around 90% occurring only once. Sequenced material: peripheral blood, taken on day 0 of AZD1222 vaccination. These receptors were taken from an adult in good health.

The chain has TRBV10-3 and TRBJ1-4; D gene unclear. The V end lost 3 bases, the J end lost 0 bases, and 5 bases lay between the germline ends. The CDR3 contains 14 residues. Germline CDR1 reads ENHRY; CDR2 reads SYGVKD. CDR3 region: CAISDGTTNEKLFF. The CDR3 DNA reads TGTGCCATCAGTGACGGTACAACTAATGAAAAACTGTTTTTT.

V is TRBV2 and J is TRBJ1-4; 8 bases align to TRBD1. This CDR3 contains 17 residues. After removal of 5 bases from V and 0 bases from J, the junction contained 8 bases not matched to a gene. Germline values: CDR1 SNHLY, CDR2 FYNNEI. The CDR3 loop is CASSYGQGEATNEKLFF. CDR3 in DNA: TGTGCCAGCAGTTACGGACAGGGAGAAGCAACTAATGAAAAACTGTTTTTT.

The chain is built from TRBV28 and TRBJ2-3; 12 positions match TRBD2. With V trimmed by 6 bases and J by 1 base, 11 bases remained unmatched. The CDR3 sequence is 18 residues long. In germline, CDR1 is MDHEN, CDR2 SYDVKM. The CDR3 DNA reads as TGTGCCAGCAGCCGAACTAGCGGGGGGCCCAGGGGCACAGATACGCAGTATTTT. Its translation: CASSRTSGGPRGTDTQYF.

CDR3 protein: CASSVGAVNTEAFF. The CDR3 coding sequence is TGTGCCAGCAGCGTAGGAGCGGTGAACACTGAAGCTTTCTTT. The J gene is TRBJ1-1, the V gene TRBV9; D remains ambiguous. The CDR3 sequence is 14 residues long. Germline V gene data show CDR1 as SGDLS and CDR2 as YYNGEE. The V gene lost 0 bases and the J gene lost 0 bases, with 6 bases spanning the gap.

The V and J genes are TRBV28 and TRBJ1-5, with TRBD1 identical over 7 bases. The V gene end was trimmed by 5 bases and the J gene end by 6 bases; junction bases not matched to a gene: 10. The CDR3 sequence is 15 residues long. Germline values: CDR1 MDHEN, CDR2 SYDVKM. The CDR3 bases are TGTGCCAGCAGTCAACGGGGGACAGCCCCTCAGCCCCAGCATTTT. It codes for CASSQRGTAPQPQHF.